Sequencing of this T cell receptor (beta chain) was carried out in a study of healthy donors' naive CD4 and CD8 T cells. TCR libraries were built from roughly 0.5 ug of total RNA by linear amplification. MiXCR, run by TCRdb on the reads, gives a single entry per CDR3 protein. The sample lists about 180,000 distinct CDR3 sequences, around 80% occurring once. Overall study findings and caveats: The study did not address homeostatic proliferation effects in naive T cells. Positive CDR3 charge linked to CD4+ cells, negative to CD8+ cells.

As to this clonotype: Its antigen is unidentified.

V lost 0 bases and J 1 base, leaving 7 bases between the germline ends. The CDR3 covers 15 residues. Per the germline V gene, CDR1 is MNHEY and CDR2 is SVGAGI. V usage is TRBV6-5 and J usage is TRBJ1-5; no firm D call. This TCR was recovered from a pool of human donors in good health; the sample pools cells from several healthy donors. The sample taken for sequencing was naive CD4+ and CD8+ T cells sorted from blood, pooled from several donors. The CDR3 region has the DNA TGTGCCAGCAGTTACTCTTCGGCGAGCAATCAGCCCCAGCATTTT. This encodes CASSYSSASNQPQHF.